The 25 T cell receptor beta chains given below trace back to one sample, sequenced in a study of blood T cell repertoires in COVID-19. The protocol was immunoSEQ multiplex PCR, while the TCRdb copy is restricted to in-frame clones and leaves out a portion. The table has about 240,000 clones, approximately 90% seen once; the top ten hold roughly 7%. The source material was peripheral blood. The receptors here all came from a man aged 55 to 70 who had recovered from COVID-19.

The chain employs TRBV3-1 (or the pseudogene TRBV3-2) and TRBJ1-1; no reliable D call. The CDR3 covers 14 residues. The germline CDR1 and CDR2 sequences are LGHDT and YNNKEL (reference sequence). V was trimmed by 0 bases and J by 5 bases, leaving 10 bases between them. The CDR3 sequence is CASSQDGWRTEAFF. CDR3 in DNA: TGTGCCAGCAGCCAAGATGGCTGGAGGACTGAAGCTTTCTTT.

V is TRBV28 and J is TRBJ1-4, with 7 bases identical to TRBD1. Germline CDR1 MDHEN, CDR2 SYDVKM. The V segment lost 5 bases and the J segment 8 bases; nucleotides outside the gene matches: 8. CDR3 size: 14 residues. The CDR3 sequence is CASSEQGRYEKLFF. The CDR3 coding sequence is TGTGCCAGCAGTGAACAGGGGAGGTACGAAAAACTGTTTTTT.

This chain uses TRBV24-1 with TRBJ2-1; the D gene is possibly TRBD2 (5 bases). The CDR3 sequence is 14 residues long. CDR1 and CDR2 (germline): KGHDR, SFDVKD. V shed 3 bases and J shed 7 bases, with 12 bases lying between them. CDR3 sequence reads: CATSDPSTGNEQFF. In DNA, the CDR3 is TGTGCCACCAGTGATCCTTCCACGGGGAATGAGCAGTTCTTC.

This clone was recorded once. This chain connects TRBV7-8 to TRBJ1-2, with a possible D match to TRBD1 (6 bases). Trimming shortened V by 5 bases and J by 3 bases, and 10 bases separated the two germline ends. From germline, CDR1 is SGHVS and CDR2 FQNEAQ. The CDR3 extends over 13 amino acids. The chain's CDR3 is CASSQTGYYGYTF. The CDR3 DNA reads TGTGCCAGCAGCCAAACAGGGTACTATGGCTACACCTTC.

This clone appeared a few times. This specimen includes other DNA sequences encoding the same CDR3. The chain links TRBV12-5 to TRBJ2-5, with TRBD1 matching 9 bases. CDR1 and CDR2 from the germline V gene are LGHNT and FRNRAP. The CDR3 extends over 16 amino acids. The J segment lost 5 bases and the V segment lost 3 bases, leaving 10 bases of the junction unmatched. The CDR3 bases are TGTGCTAGTGGTTTAGGCACAGGGGGCCGGGAGGAGACCCAGTACTTC. Amino acids: CASGLGTGGREETQYF.

The chain carries TRBV5-4 and TRBJ2-1; 15 nucleotides agree with TRBD2. This CDR3 has 15 amino acids. With 3 bases clipped from V and 9 bases from J, the junction kept 4 bases outside the gene matches. Germline V gene sequence: CDR1 SGHNT, CDR2 YYREEE (reference sequence). DNA for the CDR3: TGTGCCAGCAGCTCAGGGACTAGCGGGGGGTTTGAGCAGTTCTTC. It encodes CASSSGTSGGFEQFF.

The V call is TRBV2, the J call TRBJ1-5, with TRBD1 as a possible D gene (6 bases). V lost 4 bases and J 5 bases, leaving 9 bases between the germline ends. Germline CDR1 is SNHLY and CDR2 is FYNNEI. The length of the CDR3 is 13 residues. The CDR3 protein is CASSARTDQPQHF. CDR3 coding DNA: TGTGCCAGCAGTGCGAGGACAGATCAGCCCCAGCATTTT.

The chain couples TRBV2 to TRBJ2-5; 10 positions match TRBD1. Germline V gene sequence: CDR1 SNHLY, CDR2 FYNNEI. CDR3 length: 14 amino acids. The trim removed 4 bases at V and 5 bases at J, leaving 4 bases unmatched. Here the CDR3 DNA reads TGTGCCAGCAGTGCGTGGGGACAGGGGGAGACCCAGTACTTC. Protein: CASSAWGQGETQYF.

The chain employs TRBV27 and TRBJ2-3; 7 bases line up with TRBD2. The V and J ends lost 6 bases and 1 base, in that order; junction bases with no gene match: 10. Germline V gene data show CDR1 as MNHEY and CDR2 as SMNVEV (reference sequence). CDR3 length: 16 amino acids. The CDR3 coding sequence is TGTGCCAGCAGCCGTAAACCGGGGGGACGCACAGATACGCAGTATTTT. Translation: CASSRKPGGRTDTQYF.

The chain is built from TRBV19 and TRBJ2-2; 11 nucleotides line up with TRBD1. CDR1 is LNHDA, CDR2 SQIVND, per germline (reference sequence). The J segment lost 5 bases and the V segment lost 6 bases, leaving 11 bases of the junction unmatched. This CDR3 comprises 17 residues. The chain's CDR3 is CASSQPGQGGRTGELFF. The CDR3 nucleotides read TGTGCCAGTAGCCAACCGGGACAGGGGGGACGGACCGGGGAGCTGTTTTTT.

This chain connects TRBV25-1 to TRBJ1-2, with 12 bases lining up with TRBD1. The junction had 9 bases not matched to a gene; V was cut back by 2 bases and J by 8 bases. The CDR3 runs 16 residues. In germline, CDR1 is MGHDK, CDR2 SYGVNS. As DNA, the CDR3 is TGTGCCAGCAGTGAAGCTCTGGGACAGGGGGCGGTCGGCTACACCTTC. Its translation is CASSEALGQGAVGYTF.

This rearrangement joins TRBV25-1 to TRBJ1-1, with TRBD1 matching over 12 bases. The CDR3 consists of 14 residues. V shed 1 base and J 8 bases; nucleotides not matched to a gene: 2. The V gene's germline CDR1 is MGHDK and CDR2 SYGVNS. The CDR3 here is CASSELGTGGEAFF. In nucleotides, the CDR3 is TGTGCCAGCAGTGAATTGGGGACAGGGGGCGAAGCTTTCTTT.

The CDR3 sequence is CASRDETGDFDYGYTF. CDR3 in DNA: TGTGCCAGCAGGGACGAAACGGGGGATTTTGACTATGGCTACACCTTC. This rearrangement joins TRBV5-5 to TRBJ1-2; the D gene is possibly TRBD1 (5 bases). Trimming cost V 5 bases and J 3 bases, with 20 bases left between them. The germline gives CDR1 SGHKS, CDR2 YYEKEE (reference sequence). The CDR3 extends over 16 amino acids.

This rearrangement joins TRBV5-1 to TRBJ2-4; a weak D match, TRBD2 (6 bases). From germline, CDR1 is SGHRS and CDR2 YFSETQ. V lost 4 bases and J lost 6, with 14 bases in between. There are 14 residues in the CDR3. The CDR3: CASSQWTTPNIQYF. CDR3 bases: TGCGCCAGCAGCCAATGGACTACCCCAAACATTCAGTACTTC.

The chain combines TRBV6-5 with TRBJ1-4; D call uncertain. Germline V gene data show CDR1 as MNHEY and CDR2 as SVGAGI. V lost 6 bases, J lost 7 bases, and 15 bases lay in between. The CDR3 contains 14 residues. The CDR3 coding sequence is TGTGCCAGCAGACCGTCGTTCAGAGGTGAAAAACTGTTTTTT. Amino acid sequence: CASRPSFRGEKLFF.

The V and J genes are TRBV11-2 and TRBJ2-5; 14 nucleotides align to TRBD2. The V gene end was trimmed by 0 bases and the J gene end by 5 bases; junction bases not matched to a gene: 11. The CDR3 is made up of 19 amino acids. Germline V gene lookup returns CDR1 SGHAT and CDR2 FQNNGV. CDR3 in amino acids: CASSLDLRLAGGVGETQYF. CDR3 coding DNA: TGTGCCAGCAGCTTAGATCTCCGACTAGCGGGGGGGGTTGGTGAGACCCAGTACTTC.

The chain combines TRBV28 with TRBJ2-7; TRBD2 is a possible D gene (6 bases). The V gene's germline CDR1 is MDHEN and CDR2 SYDVKM. Trimming removed 8 bases from V and 0 bases from J, with 14 bases in between. The CDR3 totals 14 residues. The CDR3 coding sequence is TGTGCCAGCTCCTACATGGGGGGCTCCTACGAGCAGTACTTC. It is translated as CASSYMGGSYEQYF.

V gene TRBV5-4 combines with J gene TRBJ1-4; D possibly corresponds to TRBD1 (5 bases). The CDR3 covers 17 residues. The ends were cut back, 4 bases at V and 3 bases at J, with 19 bases in the middle. Per the germline V gene, CDR1 is SGHNT and CDR2 is YYREEE (reference sequence). This CDR3 is CASSSGGPGRANEKLFF. The CDR3 nucleotides read TGTGCCAGCAGCAGTGGCGGCCCAGGGAGGGCTAATGAAAAACTGTTTTTT.

The CDR3 region is CAISERLPRGTEAFF. The CDR3 bases are TGTGCCATCAGTGAGCGCCTTCCCAGGGGGACTGAAGCTTTCTTT. The chain couples TRBV10-3 to TRBJ1-1; 7 nucleotides line up with TRBD1. The ends lost 2 bases at V and 5 bases at J; junction bases unmatched: 8. The CDR3 length is 15 residues. Germline CDR1 reads ENHRY; CDR2 reads SYGVKD.

The chain joins TRBV2 to TRBJ2-3; 9 nucleotides match TRBD1. Germline CDR1 is SNHLY and CDR2 is FYNNEI. J lost 2 bases, V lost 5 bases, and 23 bases had no gene match. This CDR3 contains 21 residues. CDR3: CASSQIRQGDLRGNNTDTQYF. In DNA form, the CDR3 reads TGTGCCAGCAGTCAAATAAGACAGGGGGACTTGCGGGGGAATAACACAGATACGCAGTATTTT.

The chain uses TRBV27 and TRBJ2-4; tentative D call: TRBD2 (6 bases). This CDR3 contains 15 residues. Trimming took off 3 bases at V and 3 bases at J, with 12 bases between the two ends. Germline CDR1 reads MNHEY; CDR2 reads SMNVEV (reference sequence). The chain's CDR3 is CASSFGGASKNIQYF. The CDR3 DNA reads TGTGCCAGCAGTTTCGGAGGGGCAAGCAAAAACATTCAGTACTTC.

The J gene is TRBJ2-1, the V gene TRBV24-1; TRBD1 aligns across 11 bases. The CDR3 runs to 13 residues. With 9 bases clipped from V and 9 bases from J, the junction kept 6 bases outside the gene matches. The germline V gene has CDR1 KGHDR and CDR2 SFDVKD. This CDR3 is CATRDRGVSEQFF. CDR3 DNA: TGTGCCACCCGGGACAGGGGGGTAAGTGAGCAGTTCTTC.

V gene TRBV4-2 combines with J gene TRBJ2-2; TRBD1 is a possible D gene (6 bases). Germline assignment: CDR1 LGHNA and CDR2 YNFKEQ. Trimming left V 0 bases short and J 1 base short, with 9 bases between. CDR3 size: 16 residues. The CDR3 sequence: CASSQDRRGNTGELFF. The CDR3 coding sequence is TGTGCCAGCAGCCAAGACCGCAGGGGGAACACCGGGGAGCTGTTTTTT.

Here the CDR3 DNA reads TGTGCCAGTAGTATCGGTCTCACTGGCGGGGAGCTGTTTTTT. It yields the protein CASSIGLTGGELFF. This chain uses TRBV19 with TRBJ2-2; the D is unclear. V shed 3 bases and J shed 7 bases, with 12 bases lying between them. Germline CDR1 LNHDA, CDR2 SQIVND (reference sequence). This CDR3 is built from 14 residues.

V and J are TRBV7-9 and TRBJ1-4, with 8 bases identical to TRBD1. Germline V gene sequence: CDR1 SEHNR, CDR2 FQNEAQ (reference sequence). Trimming took 5 bases from V and 4 from J; bases not matched to a gene: 3. The CDR3 contains 14 residues. In nucleotides, the CDR3 is TGTGCCAGCAGCCAGGGACAGGTTAATGAAAAACTGTTTTTT. The encoded protein is CASSQGQVNEKLFF. Variable domain in full (rest from reference TRBV7-9 and TRBJ1-4): DTGVSQNPRHKITKRGQNVTFRCDPISEHNRLYWYRQTLGQGPEFLTYFQNEAQLEKSRLLSDRFSAERPKGSFSTLEIQRTEQGDSAMYLCASSQGQVNEKLFFGSGTQLSVL.